This entry describes one TCR beta chain. The antigen is undetermined. These data come from a study of cytomegalovirus exposure and HLA in healthy donors. The CDR3 has 18 residues. V lost 1 base, J lost 2 bases, and 22 bases lay in between. From germline, CDR1 is SQVTM and CDR2 ANQGSEA. Study-wide points: Reported results showed that the classifier diagnosed cytomegalovirus status with high specificity and sensitivity.

PCR primers comprised 60 Vbeta and 13 Jbeta primers. Authors' methods: A later analysis counted 80 million or so unique TCR beta chains, some 12 million shared. Clones were sequenced by immunoSEQ multiplex PCR, and TCRdb holds only the in-frame ones, with some missing. V and J calls and clone size are those listed in that table; D and trimming were worked out from the DNA. The table has roughly 80,000 clones, approximately 88% seen once; the top ten hold roughly 2.3%. Though nominally healthy at sampling, donors likely had unrecorded immune exposures. The sequence derives from a woman aged 50 to 65 in good health and CMV-seronegative. The chain employs TRBV29-1 and TRBJ2-3; a possible D gene is TRBD2 (6 bases). Specimen: PBMCs. CDR3: CSVEGTRAGGNPTDTQYF. In nucleotides, the CDR3 is TGCAGCGTTGAAGGGACCAGGGCGGGCGGGAACCCCACAGATACGCAGTATTTT.